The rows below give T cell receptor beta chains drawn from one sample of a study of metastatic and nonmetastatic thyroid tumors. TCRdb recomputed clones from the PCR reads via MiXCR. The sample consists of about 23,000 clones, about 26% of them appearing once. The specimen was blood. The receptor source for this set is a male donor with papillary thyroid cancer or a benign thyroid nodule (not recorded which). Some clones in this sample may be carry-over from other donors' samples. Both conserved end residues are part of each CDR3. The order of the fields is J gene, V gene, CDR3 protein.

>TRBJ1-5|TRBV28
CASSSTGTPPQPKHF
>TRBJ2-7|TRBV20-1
CSAHQAGTSVSYEQYF
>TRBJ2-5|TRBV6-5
CASSYRSWGTSGGETQYF
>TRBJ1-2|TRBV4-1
CASSHGTGDGYTF
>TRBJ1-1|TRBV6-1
CASSRRGNTEAFF
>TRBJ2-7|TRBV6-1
CASIPGQGSYEQYF
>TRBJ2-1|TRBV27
CASSFRIEGHEQFF
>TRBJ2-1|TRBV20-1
CSVMGIGAGGEQSF
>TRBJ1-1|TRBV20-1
CSAPGPGIEAFF
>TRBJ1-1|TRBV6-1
CASTASISGGTEAFF
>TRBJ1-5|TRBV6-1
CASRSLCNQPQHF
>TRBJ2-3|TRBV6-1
CASTTGEVTDTQYF
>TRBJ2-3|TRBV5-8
CASSRDRGADTQYF
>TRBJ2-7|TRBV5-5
CASSLYLTYEQYF
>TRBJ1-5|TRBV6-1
CASFSPNQPQHF
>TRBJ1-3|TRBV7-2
CASKQGVGNTIYF
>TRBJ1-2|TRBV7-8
CASSFSGGLYGYTF
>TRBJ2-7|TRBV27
CASRGPSNRREQYF
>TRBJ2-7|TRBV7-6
CASSFRPDRDYEQYF
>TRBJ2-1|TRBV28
CASTHRGGYNAQFF
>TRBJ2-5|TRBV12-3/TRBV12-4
CASKSRDRGWGTQYF
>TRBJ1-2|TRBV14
CASSQGLNYGYTF
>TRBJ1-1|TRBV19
CASSIPPNTEAFF
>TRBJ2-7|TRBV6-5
CASSYSRGGAYEQYF
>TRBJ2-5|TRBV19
CASSLVGWETQYF
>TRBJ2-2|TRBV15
CATGSTTSAGELFF
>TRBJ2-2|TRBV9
CASSQGRAAGRAGEQFF
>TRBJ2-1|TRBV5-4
CASSLGGGRAHEQFF
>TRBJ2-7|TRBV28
CDSSPGLEASYEQYF
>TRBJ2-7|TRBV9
CASSARDSIDEQYF
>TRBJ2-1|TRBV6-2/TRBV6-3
CASGAGDSYNEQFF
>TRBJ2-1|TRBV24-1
CATSDRKASSYNEQFF